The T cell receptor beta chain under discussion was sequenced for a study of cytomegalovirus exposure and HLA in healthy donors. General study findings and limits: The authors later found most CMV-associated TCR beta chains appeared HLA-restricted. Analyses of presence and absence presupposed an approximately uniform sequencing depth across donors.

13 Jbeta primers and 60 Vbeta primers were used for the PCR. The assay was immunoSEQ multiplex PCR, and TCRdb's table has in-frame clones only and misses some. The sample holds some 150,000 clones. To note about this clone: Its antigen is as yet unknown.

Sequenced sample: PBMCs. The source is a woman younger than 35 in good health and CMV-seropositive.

The CDR3 DNA reads TGTGCCAGCTCACCACGAAGCGGGGGGGCCCAATCAGATACGCAGTATTTT. Translation: CASSPRSGGAQSDTQYF. This chain links TRBV18 with TRBJ2-3; TRBD2 agrees at 10 bases. There are 17 residues in the CDR3. Looked up from germline, CDR1 is KGHSH and CDR2 is LQKENI. V lost 1 base to trimming and J lost 4 bases; unmatched junction nucleotides: 8.